The 3 T cell receptor beta chains below were found in one sample sequenced in a study of sequential checkpoint blockade in melanoma. The treatment here: randomized to nivolumab then ipilimumab (arm A) or the reverse (arm B). Clones were sequenced by immunoSEQ multiplex PCR, and TCRdb holds only the in-frame ones, with some missing. Of 40,000 or so clones listed, 70% to 90% were seen once; the top ten hold less than 7%. This sample comprised CD8+ T cells sorted from blood (inferred from file names), obtained from a patient given nivolumab and ipilimumab in sequence. The receptor source for this set is a human donor with melanoma.

The chain uses TRBV20-1 and TRBJ2-1; 7 bases align to TRBD1. Germline CDR1 and CDR2: DFQATT and SNEGSKA (reference sequence). V lost 5 bases and J lost 9; bases outside the gene matches: 4. The CDR3 sequence is 11 residues long. The DNA of the CDR3 is TGCAGTGCTCCGACAGGGAGTGAGCAGTTCTTC. Protein sequence: CSAPTGSEQFF.

This sequence joins TRBV5-1 and TRBJ2-7; D perhaps matches TRBD1 (5 bases). The CDR3 contains 13 residues. CDR1 is SGHRS, CDR2 YFSETQ, per germline. V was shortened by 0 bases and J by 7 bases, with 11 bases between the two germline ends. CDR3 sequence reads: CASSLGAGLEQYF. In DNA form, the CDR3 reads TGCGCCAGCAGCTTGGGGGCAGGGCTGGAGCAGTACTTC. The full variable domain, completed using reference TRBV5-1 and TRBJ2-7, is KAGVTQTPRYLIKTRGQQVTLSCSPISGHRSVSWYQQTPGQGLQFLFEYFSETQRNKGNFPGRFSGRQFSNSRSEMNVSTLELGDSALYLCASSLGAGLEQYFGPGTRLTVT.

This rearrangement joins TRBV28 to TRBJ2-2; 8 nucleotides line up with TRBD2. The germline gives CDR1 MDHEN, CDR2 SYDVKM. After removal of 4 bases from V and 5 bases from J, the junction contained 12 bases not matched to a gene. The CDR3 contains 17 residues. CDR3 nucleotides: TGTGCCAGCAGTTATGCGACGGGCGGGAGGTGGACCGGGGAGCTGTTTTTT. Encoded protein: CASSYATGGRWTGELFF.